The 24 T cell receptor beta chains in this list originate from one sample, sequenced in a study of blood T cell repertoires in COVID-19. Method: immunoSEQ multiplex PCR; TCRdb's copy keeps in-frame clones and lacks some. Among tens of thousands of clones, about 82% were seen once, and the ten largest hold roughly a quarter. The sample was peripheral blood. The receptors come from a human donor with active COVID-19. The donor label of this sample is uncertain.

This rearrangement joins TRBV24-1 to TRBJ1-5; D is uncertain. Trimming removed 10 bases from V and 0 bases from J, with 21 bases in between. The CDR3 is made up of 17 amino acids. Germline V lookup: CDR1 KGHDR, CDR2 SFDVKD. CDR3 nucleotides: TGTGCCACGACACCACCCTTTTCGACCCATAGCAATCAGCCCCAGCATTTT. This codes for CATTPPFSTHSNQPQHF.

This clone was seen once. The chain links TRBV18 to TRBJ1-5, with D possibly being TRBD1 (6 bases). Per the germline V gene, CDR1 is KGHSH and CDR2 is LQKENI. The V end was cut by 3 bases, the J end by 3 bases, with 9 bases between. The CDR3 consists of 14 residues. The CDR3 here is CASSPGTYNQPQHF. CDR3 in DNA: TGTGCCAGCTCACCCGGGACATACAATCAGCCCCAGCATTTT.

The chain carries TRBV14 and TRBJ1-5; a possible D gene is TRBD1 (5 bases). The germline V gene encodes CDR1 SGHDN and CDR2 FVKESK. This CDR3 has 16 amino acids. Trimming left V 0 bases short and J 6 bases short, with 15 bases between. The CDR3 DNA reads as TGTGCCAGCAGCCAAGACGAAGAGGCTCAGGGTCAGCCCCAGCATTTT. This translates into CASSQDEEAQGQPQHF. The full variable domain, in which reference TRBV14 and TRBJ1-5 provide the parts outside the CDR3, is EAGVTQFPSHSVIEKGQTVTLRCDPISGHDNLYWYRRVMGKEIKFLLHFVKESKQDESGMPNNRFLAERTGGTYSTLKVQPAELEDSGVYFCASSQDEEAQGQPQHFGDGTRLSIL.

This clone was observed a few times. The chain links TRBV19 to TRBJ1-5; tentative D call: TRBD1 (5 bases). The CDR3 contains 16 residues. Germline CDR1 is LNHDA and CDR2 is SQIVND (reference sequence). The V end was cut by 0 bases, the J end by 4 bases, with 13 bases between. CDR3 region: CASSIDLWAGNQPQHF. The CDR3 region has the DNA TGTGCCAGTAGTATAGATCTTTGGGCAGGGAATCAGCCCCAGCATTTT.

This clone was observed a handful of times. V is TRBV18 and J is TRBJ2-2, with D possibly being TRBD2 (6 bases). Per the germline V gene, CDR1 is KGHSH and CDR2 is LQKENI. V lost 9 bases and J 0 bases, leaving 20 bases between the germline ends. The CDR3 sequence is 17 residues long. This CDR3 is CASYTGSLISNTGELFF. CDR3 in DNA: TGTGCCAGTTACACCGGGAGCCTAATATCGAACACCGGGGAGCTGTTTTTT.

The V call is TRBV5-1, the J call TRBJ2-2, with 10 bases fitting TRBD2. The germline V gene has CDR1 SGHRS and CDR2 YFSETQ. J lost 8 bases, V lost 4 bases, and 8 bases had no gene match. The CDR3 spans 15 residues. The CDR3 loop is CASSPLAGGTGELFF. CDR3 sequence (DNA): TGCGCCAGCAGCCCCTTAGCGGGGGGAACAGGGGAGCTGTTTTTT.

The genes are TRBV7-9 and TRBJ2-5; TRBD1 is a possible D gene (5 bases). The V gene lost 5 bases and the J gene lost 5 bases, with 18 bases spanning the gap. The CDR3 sequence is 15 residues long. Germline-derived CDR1 and CDR2 are SEHNR and FQNEAQ (reference sequence). The CDR3 DNA reads TGTGCCAGCAGCACCGGGCAGGGTGGTCGGGAGACCCAGTACTTC. It codes for CASSTGQGGRETQYF.

The rearrangement joins TRBV7-6 to TRBJ2-5; possibly TRBD2 for D (7 bases). The CDR3 length is 17 residues. V lost 2 bases and J 3 bases, leaving 19 bases between the germline ends. Germline V gene data show CDR1 as SGHVS and CDR2 as FNYEAQ. As DNA, the CDR3 is TGTGCCAGCAGCTTACGGTGGGGAGGCGGGGGCAAAGAGACCCAGTACTTC. Translating it yields CASSLRWGGGGKETQYF.

The chain couples TRBV5-6 to TRBJ2-1; D perhaps matches TRBD2 (5 bases). This CDR3 contains 12 residues. Germline V gene sequence: CDR1 SGHDT, CDR2 YYEEEE. Trimming shortened V by 0 bases and J by 10 bases, and 8 bases separated the two germline ends. The CDR3 spells CASSLGTPEQFF. In DNA, the CDR3 is TGTGCCAGCAGCTTGGGGACTCCCGAGCAGTTCTTC. Variable domain in full (rest from reference TRBV5-6 and TRBJ2-1): DAGVTQSPTHLIKTRGQQVTLRCSPKSGHDTVSWYQQALGQGPQFIFQYYEEEERQRGNFPDRFSGHQFPNYSSELNVNALLLGDSALYLCASSLGTPEQFFGPGTRLTVL.

This clone was seen just once. This sequence joins TRBV5-5 and TRBJ2-7; a weak D match, TRBD1 (5 bases). The CDR3 consists of 16 residues. Deletions cut 3 bases from V and 0 bases from J, with 16 bases between. Germline V gives CDR1 SGHKS, CDR2 YYEKEE (reference sequence). CDR3 sequence: CASSSFTGSSSYEQYF. As DNA, the CDR3 is TGTGCCAGCAGCTCCTTCACAGGTTCTAGCTCCTACGAGCAGTACTTC.

The rearrangement joins TRBV6-1 to TRBJ1-4; D call uncertain. The CDR3 consists of 14 residues. The V end lost 3 bases, the J end lost 3 bases, and 8 bases lay between the germline ends. The germline gives CDR1 MNHNS, CDR2 SASEGT. As DNA, the CDR3 is TGTGCCAGCAGTGACGTTAGTGCTAATGAAAAACTGTTTTTT. Encoded protein: CASSDVSANEKLFF.

The chain couples TRBV29-1 to TRBJ2-4; TRBD1 matches at 8 bases. The CDR3 sequence is 15 residues long. The V and J ends lost 4 bases and 5 bases, in that order; junction bases with no gene match: 10. Germline V gives CDR1 SQVTM, CDR2 ANQGSEA. CDR3 in DNA: TGCAGCGTTGCCAGCCTTCAGGGGGCTGAAAACATTCAGTACTTC. Translated, it gives CSVASLQGAENIQYF.

The rearrangement uses TRBV5-5 and TRBJ2-7, with 10 bases aligning to TRBD1. With V trimmed by 0 bases and J by 2 bases, 5 bases remained unmatched. Germline V gene lookup returns CDR1 SGHKS and CDR2 YYEKEE (reference sequence). This CDR3 has 16 amino acids. The CDR3 coding sequence is TGTGCCAGCAGCTTGGTTCCGGGACAGGGGACCTACGAGCAGTACTTC. This codes for CASSLVPGQGTYEQYF.

The chain has TRBV6-5 and TRBJ2-5, with 7 bases aligning to TRBD1. V dropped 5 bases and J dropped 1; count of bases not matched to a gene: 4. CDR1 is MNHEY, CDR2 SVGAGI, per germline. The CDR3 runs 14 residues. DNA of the CDR3: TGTGCCAGCAGTCAGACAGGGTTCCAAGAGACCCAGTACTTC. This codes for CASSQTGFQETQYF.

This clone was detected once. The chain joins TRBV7-3 to TRBJ2-1, with a possible D match to TRBD1 (6 bases). CDR1 SGHTA and CDR2 FQGTGA come from the germline V gene. CDR3 length: 15 residues. The germline V and J ends were trimmed by 0 bases and 2 bases, with 8 bases remaining between them. This chain's CDR3 is CASSLTGGPYNEQFF. DNA for the CDR3: TGTGCCAGCAGCTTAACAGGGGGTCCCTACAATGAGCAGTTCTTC. Drawing the rest from reference TRBV7-3 and TRBJ2-1, the complete variable domain is GAGVSQTPSNKVTEKGKYVELRCDPISGHTALYWYRQSLGQGPEFLIYFQGTGAADDSGLPNDRFFAVRPEGSVSTLKIQRTERGDSAVYLCASSLTGGPYNEQFFGPGTRLTVL.

The chain employs TRBV3-1 (or the pseudogene TRBV3-2) and TRBJ2-7, with 9 bases that match TRBD2. The CDR3 runs 15 residues. From germline, CDR1 is LGHDT and CDR2 YNNKEL (reference sequence). V lost 4 bases to trimming and J lost 6 bases; unmatched junction nucleotides: 10. CDR3 sequence (DNA): TGTGCCAGCAGCCTGGGGACTAGCCCCAATTTCGAGCAGTACTTC. Translated: CASSLGTSPNFEQYF.

The chain links TRBV5-1 to TRBJ2-3; D not resolved. This CDR3 region has 14 residues. CDR1 and CDR2 (germline): SGHRS, YFSETQ. Trimming removed 4 bases at V and 4 bases at J, with 13 bases between. CDR3 coding DNA: TGCGCCAGCAGCACTGGTCTAACCCCAGATACGCAGTATTTT. As protein: CASSTGLTPDTQYF.

The chain uses TRBV30 and TRBJ2-7; tentative D call: TRBD1 (6 bases). CDR3 length: 11 residues. The germline CDR1 and CDR2 sequences are GTSNPN and SVGIG (reference sequence). Trimming left V 2 bases short and J 5 bases short, with 7 bases between. The CDR3 nucleotides read TGTGCCTGGAGTAGGGGGAACGAGCAGTACTTC. This sequence encodes CAWSRGNEQYF.

In its sample, this clone was seen once. The V gene is TRBV27, the J gene TRBJ2-5, with a weak D call TRBD2 (6 bases). The germline gives CDR1 MNHEY, CDR2 SMNVEV (reference sequence). V was clipped by 2 bases and J by 3 bases, with 7 bases between them. The CDR3 runs to 13 residues. CDR3 sequence (DNA): TGTGCCAGCAGTTTACGGGGGAAAGAGACCCAGTACTTC. As protein: CASSLRGKETQYF.

This chain joins TRBV7-2 and TRBJ2-1; D might be TRBD2 (7 bases). The V end was cut by 1 base, the J end by 2 bases, with 9 bases between. From germline, CDR1 is SGHTA and CDR2 FQGNSA. The CDR3 has 15 amino acids. The CDR3 region has the DNA TGTGCCAGCAGCTTAGGGGGGGGGCCCTACAATGAGCAGTTCTTC. This translates into CASSLGGGPYNEQFF.

The V and J genes are TRBV7-2 and TRBJ2-1; 7 bases line up with TRBD1. The CDR3 has 16 residues. Germline CDR1 and CDR2: SGHTA and FQGNSA. With V trimmed by 1 base and J by 4 bases, 7 bases remained unmatched. In DNA form, the CDR3 reads TGTGCCAGCAGCTTAGACGGGGACAGAACTTACAATGAGCAGTTCTTC. Translation: CASSLDGDRTYNEQFF.

This chain connects TRBV7-9 to TRBJ2-5; TRBD2 agrees at 8 bases. Germline V CDR1 and CDR2: SEHNR, FQNEAQ (reference sequence). With V trimmed by 5 bases and J by 2 bases, 10 bases remained unmatched. The CDR3 is 16 residues long. For the CDR3, the DNA is TGTGCCAGCAGCAGGACAAGCGGGGGACCACAAGAGACCCAGTACTTC. Protein: CASSRTSGGPQETQYF.

The V call is TRBV28, the J call TRBJ2-2; 8 bases agree with TRBD1. Germline V lookup: CDR1 MDHEN, CDR2 SYDVKM. The CDR3 runs 15 residues. Trimming cost V 6 bases and J 4 bases; bases outside gene matches: 7. CDR3: CASSSGGLGTGELFF. DNA for the CDR3: TGTGCCAGCAGCTCAGGGGGCTTAGGCACCGGGGAGCTGTTTTTT.

This clone is labeled as medium-sized. The chain combines TRBV19 with TRBJ1-2; 9 bases line up with TRBD1. Per the germline V gene, CDR1 is LNHDA and CDR2 is SQIVND (reference sequence). After removal of 8 bases from V and 4 bases from J, the junction contained 8 bases not matched to a gene. CDR3 size: 14 residues. For the CDR3, the DNA is TGTGCCAGTGGGGACCGGGACAGGGCCTATGGCTACACCTTC. It specifies CASGDRDRAYGYTF.